What follows are 19 T cell receptor beta chains derived from one specimen sequenced in a study of T cells expressing NK-cell markers. TCRdb re-called the 5' RACE reads, yielding one record per CDR3 amino acid sequence without DNA. In total, the table holds about 460,000 distinct CDR3 sequences. Sequenced input: blood T cells: a sorted CD56 or NKG2C T cell subset, CD4+ or CD8+ T cells, or bulk PBMC T cells (not recorded which). The receptor set was obtained from a woman in her 50s in good health.

V usage is TRBV5-6 and J usage is TRBJ1-1. CDR1 SGHDT and CDR2 YYEEEE come from the germline V gene. The CDR3 is made up of 13 amino acids. CDR3 amino acids: CASYRPPNTEAFF.

J is TRBJ2-7 and V is TRBV29-1; TCRdb picks TRBD2, but there is no DNA to check that call. Germline CDR1 reads SQVTM; CDR2 reads ANQGSEA. The CDR3 contains 15 residues. The CDR3 spells CSVEDQLAGEYEQYF.

The chain recombines TRBV29-1 with TRBJ2-1. The V gene's germline CDR1 is SQVTM and CDR2 ANQGSEA. CDR3 length: 11 amino acids. The CDR3 loop is CSVEADNEQFF.

V usage is TRBV20-1 and J usage is TRBJ2-7; TCRdb reports TRBD1, a call that lacks DNA to check it against. Looked up from germline, CDR1 is DFQATT and CDR2 is SNEGSKA (reference sequence). The CDR3 contains 13 residues. CDR3: CSAIGGNFNEQYF.

The chain recombines TRBV27 with TRBJ2-7. Germline CDR1 is MNHEY and CDR2 is SMNVEV (reference sequence). The CDR3 length is 15 residues. The CDR3 protein is CASSTHRWRDYEQYF.

The V call is TRBV10-3, the J call TRBJ2-5; lacking DNA, the TRBD2 call made by TCRdb goes unchecked. The germline CDR1 and CDR2 sequences are ENHRY and SYGVKD. This CDR3 has 15 amino acids. The CDR3 sequence is CATSTSGHQGETQYF.

This rearrangement joins TRBV7-9 to TRBJ2-1; TCRdb's assignment of TRBD1 cannot be checked, as there is no DNA. The CDR3 extends over 14 amino acids. Germline CDR1 and CDR2: SEHNR and FQNEAQ (reference sequence). CDR3 amino acids: CASSFTGRYNEQFF.

V is TRBV29-1 and J is TRBJ2-2. This CDR3 contains 12 residues. CDR1 and CDR2 (germline): SQVTM, ANQGSEA. CDR3 region: CSVDPVGGELFF.

The J gene is TRBJ2-7, the V gene TRBV6-5; the D call from TCRdb, TRBD1, cannot be confirmed without DNA. Per germline, CDR1 MNHEY and CDR2 SVGAGI. This CDR3 has 14 residues. CDR3 sequence: CASSSTQGSGEQYF.

This chain uses TRBV20-1 with TRBJ2-3; the TCRdb D gene call, TRBD1, has no DNA to confirm it. This CDR3 comprises 13 residues. Germline V gene data show CDR1 as DFQATT and CDR2 as SNEGSKA (reference sequence). The CDR3 protein is CSAPLGTTDTQYF.

The chain recombines TRBV5-1 with TRBJ2-4; the TCRdb call, TRBD2, lacks DNA for checking. The CDR3 has 19 amino acids. Per germline, CDR1 SGHRS and CDR2 YFSETQ. The CDR3 region is CASSADLAGVLGDKNIQYF.

The J gene is TRBJ2-7, the V gene TRBV9; TCRdb outputs TRBD2, but without DNA this stays unchecked. Germline CDR1 is SGDLS and CDR2 is YYNGEE. This CDR3 region has 17 residues. This CDR3 reads CASSVGGSGSPSEEQYF.

V usage is TRBV27 and J usage is TRBJ1-4; TCRdb's D call, TRBD1, is unchecked because there is no DNA. This CDR3 region has 18 residues. Germline V gene data show CDR1 as MNHEY and CDR2 as SMNVEV (reference sequence). This chain's CDR3 is CASSLRRANRGNREKLFF.

CDR3 residues: CASSVGRPSTDTQYF. The V and J genes are TRBV9 and TRBJ2-3; the D call of TRBD2 rests on TCRdb alone, since no DNA is present to check it. The CDR3 length is 15 residues. The germline gives CDR1 SGDLS, CDR2 YYNGEE.

The rearrangement links TRBV5-1 to TRBJ1-2; TCRdb's D gene call, TRBD1, goes unchecked for lack of DNA. The length of the CDR3 is 13 residues. CDR1 is SGHRS, CDR2 YFSETQ, per germline. CDR3 amino acids: CASSPEGRLGYTF. The variable domain in full, completed from reference TRBV5-1 and TRBJ1-2, reads KAGVTQTPRYLIKTRGQQVTLSCSPISGHRSVSWYQQTPGQGLQFLFEYFSETQRNKGNFPGRFSGRQFSNSRSEMNVSTLELGDSALYLCASSPEGRLGYTFGSGTRLTVV.

V is TRBV30 and J is TRBJ2-1; TCRdb's D gene call, TRBD2, goes unchecked for lack of DNA. This CDR3 region has 14 residues. Germline-derived CDR1 and CDR2 are GTSNPN and SVGIG (reference sequence). The CDR3 loop reads CACSTSGRVNEQFF.

The chain carries TRBV7-9 and TRBJ1-2; TCRdb outputs TRBD1, but without DNA this stays unchecked. Germline V gene sequence: CDR1 SEHNR, CDR2 FQNEAQ (reference sequence). The CDR3 extends over 15 amino acids. This chain's CDR3 is CASSSIGQGTYGYTF.

V usage is TRBV29-1 and J usage is TRBJ2-7; TCRdb names TRBD2, which stays unverified in the absence of DNA. Germline V gene data show CDR1 as SQVTM and CDR2 as ANQGSEA. The CDR3 has 14 residues. CDR3 amino acids: CSVRGGSEGYEQYF.

This sequence joins TRBV3-1 and TRBJ2-1; TCRdb returns TRBD2, unconfirmable since there is no DNA. The CDR3 is 15 residues long. Germline V gene sequence: CDR1 LGHDT, CDR2 YNNKEL (reference sequence). This chain's CDR3 is CASSQGLAGVKEQFF.